These T cell receptor beta chains were read from a single sample in a study of STAT5B mutations in CD4+ large granular lymphocyte leukemia. The method was immunoSEQ multiplex PCR; TCRdb's version includes in-frame clones alone and lacks a portion of them. This table holds about 45,000 clones, about 86% found once. The sequenced sample was CD4+ T cells from blood buffy coats. The source is a human donor in good health. Both conserved end residues are part of each CDR3. A D gene is named only where the DNA matches it firmly. Expanded clones get a size class; other rows say once, few or many, or leave the size out.

v_call	clone_size	j_call	d_call	cdr3_aa	cdr3_nt
TRBV7-2	-	TRBJ2-1	TRBD2	CASSSGLAGGYEQFF	TGTGCCAGCAGCTCCGGACTAGCGGGAGGGTACGAGCAGTTCTTC
TRBV6-6	-	TRBJ2-7	TRBD2	CASSLGGWEGFNEQYF	TGTGCCAGCTCACTGGGGGGTTGGGAGGGTTTCAACGAGCAGTACTTC
TRBV2	-	TRBJ2-7	-	CASSLLPGTRPSYEQYF	TGTGCCAGCAGTTTGCTTCCCGGGACTCGACCCTCCTACGAGCAGTACTTC
TRBV28	-	TRBJ1-2	TRBD1	CATLPLRRRQGGYNYGYTF	TGTGCCACCCTACCCCTCAGGCGTCGACAGGGGGGGTATAACTATGGCTACACCTTC
TRBV6-4	-	TRBJ2-5	TRBD2	CASSDSSWGSGPQETQYF	TGTGCCAGCAGTGACTCGTCCTGGGGTAGCGGGCCCCAAGAGACCCAGTACTTC
TRBV4-3	-	TRBJ1-2	-	CASSQGRGDLYGYTF	TGCGCCAGCAGCCAAGGTAGAGGCGACCTCTATGGCTACACCTTC
TRBV30	few	TRBJ2-7	TRBD2	CAWSRLAGRYEQYF	TGTGCCTGGAGTCGGCTAGCGGGACGCTACGAGCAGTACTTC
TRBV11-2	-	TRBJ2-3	TRBD2	CASSLDFGRTTDTQYF	TGTGCCAGCAGCTTAGATTTCGGGAGGACAACAGATACGCAGTATTTT
TRBV19	-	TRBJ2-3	-	CASSSGSLTDTQYF	TGTGCCAGTAGTTCGGGGTCCCTCACAGATACGCAGTATTTT
TRBV11-2	-	TRBJ1-1	-	CASSFAFNTEAFF	TGTGCCAGCAGCTTTGCATTCAACACTGAAGCTTTCTTT
TRBV7-9	-	TRBJ2-1	-	CASSLAGTVGNEQFF	TGTGCCAGCAGCTTAGCGGGAACGGTCGGCAATGAGCAGTTCTTC
TRBV30	-	TRBJ1-2	-	CAWAAGPYGYTF	TGTGCCTGGGCGGCGGGCCCTTATGGCTACACCTTC
TRBV7-7	few	TRBJ2-7	-	CASSLESTGLNEQYF	TGTGCCAGCAGCTTAGAAAGTACAGGTTTGAACGAGCAGTACTTC
TRBV7-3	-	TRBJ2-2	TRBD2	CASTVGGSNTGELFF	TGTGCCAGCACCGTGGGAGGGTCGAACACCGGGGAGCTGTTTTTT
TRBV7-6	-	TRBJ2-1	-	CASSLNNEQFF	TGTGCCAGCAGCTTGAACAATGAGCAGTTCTTC
TRBV2	few	TRBJ2-2	-	CASSERQHFQGELFF	TGTGCCAGCAGTGAAAGACAGCATTTTCAAGGGGAGCTGTTTTTT